This T cell receptor beta chain was sequenced in a study of cytomegalovirus exposure and HLA in healthy donors. This CDR3 is 15 amino acids long. The V end was cut by 0 bases, the J end by 3 bases, with 12 bases between. Germline assignment: CDR1 SGHTA and CDR2 FQGNSA. This clone appeared a single time. The target antigen is unknown. General study points: Reports credit the classifier with highly specific, highly sensitive diagnosis of cytomegalovirus status.

The repertoire was sequenced with immunoSEQ multiplex PCR; TCRdb's copy has only in-frame clones and lacks some. The sample lists 250,000 to 350,000 clones; approximately 88% were seen once. The V and J genes are TRBV7-2 and TRBJ2-7; tentative D call: TRBD1 (7 bases). The TCR comes from a woman between 18 and 29 years old in good health and CMV-seronegative. The sample was PBMCs. This CDR3 is CASSLAPGGLYEQYF. The DNA of the CDR3 is TGTGCCAGCAGCTTAGCGCCAGGGGGGCTCTACGAGCAGTACTTC.